A single sample gave rise to the 9 T cell receptor beta chains below, sequenced in a study of blood T cell repertoires in COVID-19. TCRdb's table, derived via immunoSEQ multiplex PCR, lists solely in-frame clones and lacks some. The data contain tens of thousands of clones, 80% to 90% of them seen just once; the ten biggest clones take up 6.5% to 8%. Sequencing was performed on peripheral blood. Receptors were obtained from a man aged 50 to 60 with active COVID-19.

This clone was observed a handful of times. This rearrangement joins TRBV2 to TRBJ1-5; 7 bases are shared with TRBD1. The V and J ends lost 6 bases and 5 bases, in that order; junction bases with no gene match: 10. This CDR3 has 15 amino acids. CDR1 is SNHLY and CDR2 is FYNNEI in the germline V gene. The CDR3 protein is CASSSDRVTYQPQHF. CDR3 in DNA: TGTGCCAGCAGCTCCGACAGGGTAACTTATCAGCCCCAGCATTTT.

This clone has just a few counts. This chain uses TRBV6-2 or TRBV6-3 with TRBJ2-7; D is unresolved. This CDR3 has 15 residues. Germline CDR1 is MNHEY and CDR2 is SVGEGT. V was trimmed by 3 bases and J by 0 bases, leaving 12 bases between them. CDR3 protein: CASSYTAQSSYEQYF. The CDR3 DNA is TGTGCCAGCAGTTATACAGCCCAAAGCTCCTACGAGCAGTACTTC.

This clone was picked up one time. The V call is TRBV29-1, the J call TRBJ1-2; D might be TRBD1 (6 bases). The germline V and J ends were trimmed by 2 bases and 13 bases, with 17 bases remaining between them. The CDR3 length is 12 residues. Germline lookup yields CDR1 SQVTM and CDR2 ANQGSEA. The CDR3 DNA sequence: TGCAGCGTTGAAACTTGGACAGCTCATCGCACCTTC. Encoded protein: CSVETWTAHRTF.

The CDR3 region has the DNA TGTGCCAGCAGCCAAGACTACAGTAGCTCCTACGAGCAGTACTTC. As protein: CASSQDYSSSYEQYF. The rearrangement joins TRBV3-1 (or the pseudogene TRBV3-2) to TRBJ2-7, with D hard to call. This CDR3 comprises 15 residues. Trimming removed 0 bases from V and 0 bases from J, with 9 bases in between. Germline CDR1 is LGHDT and CDR2 is YNNKEL (reference sequence).

Written as DNA, the CDR3 is TGTGCCAGCAGTGCCCGGGGGGGGAAGGCCACTGAAGCTTTCTTT. Translated, it gives CASSARGGKATEAFF. The chain joins TRBV27 to TRBJ1-1; D perhaps matches TRBD1 (5 bases). V was clipped by 5 bases and J by 4 bases, with 17 bases between them. This CDR3 is built from 15 residues. Looked up from germline, CDR1 is MNHEY and CDR2 is SMNVEV (reference sequence).

This clone was observed a few times. The V call is TRBV11-2, the J call TRBJ1-1, with D possibly being TRBD1 (6 bases). Germline CDR1 and CDR2: SGHAT and FQNNGV. V lost 6 bases and J 7 bases, leaving 24 bases between the germline ends. The CDR3 runs 16 residues. CDR3 in DNA: TGTGCCAGCAGACTTACCCAGGGGACGAAAGGCCGTGAAGCTTTCTTT. Protein: CASRLTQGTKGREAFF.

This clone has more than one count but fewer than ten. The V call is TRBV7-2, the J call TRBJ2-6, with a possible D match to TRBD1 (6 bases). There are 15 residues in the CDR3. Trimming removed 3 bases from V and 3 bases from J, with 9 bases in between. The V gene's germline CDR1 is SGHTA and CDR2 FQGNSA. This CDR3 reads CASSLGALGANVLTF. As DNA, the CDR3 is TGTGCCAGCAGCTTGGGGGCTCTTGGGGCCAACGTCCTGACTTTC. The full variable domain, with the rest looked up from reference TRBV7-2 and TRBJ2-6, is GAGVSQSPSNKVTEKGKDVELRCDPISGHTALYWYRQSLGQGLEFLIYFQGNSAPDKSGLPSDRFSAERTGGSVSTLTIQRTQQEDSAVYLCASSLGALGANVLTFGAGSRLTVL.

The chain uses TRBV21-1 and TRBJ1-3; the table's D call, TRBD1, has no DNA check behind it. TRBV21-1 is tagged as a pseudogene. The CDR3 sequence is 16 residues long. The CDR3 loop is CASLPGQGVGGNTIYF. CDR3 DNA sequence: TGTGCCAGCTTACCGGGACAGGGGGTAGGTGGAAACACCATATATTTT.

This rearrangement joins TRBV14 to TRBJ2-7, with D perhaps TRBD1 (6 bases). The ends were cut back, 3 bases at V and 5 bases at J, with 17 bases in the middle. CDR1 and CDR2 from the germline V gene are SGHDN and FVKESK. The CDR3 length is 15 residues. The CDR3 nucleotides are TGTGCCAGCAGCCACCTCGCGAGGGGACATAACGAGCAGTACTTC. It encodes CASSHLARGHNEQYF.